This T cell receptor beta chain stems from a study of T cell responses to AZD1222 COVID-19 vaccine. Study information: The analysis combined second doses at about 4 or about 12 weeks.

The table came from immunoSEQ multiplex PCR; TCRdb's copy has only in-frame clones and leaves some out. The sample holds some 140,000 clones, approximately 88% seen once. Looked up from germline, CDR1 is LNHNV and CDR2 is YYDKDF (reference sequence). This CDR3 has 18 amino acids. V lost 5 bases to trimming and J lost 8 bases; unmatched junction nucleotides: 12. This sequence originates from an adult in good health. The J gene is TRBJ2-1, the V gene TRBV15; TRBD2 matches 16 bases. Sequencing was performed on peripheral blood, taken on day 0 of AZD1222 vaccination. The CDR3 sequence: CATSVPPGLAGGSDEQFF. The CDR3 nucleotides are TGTGCCACCAGCGTTCCTCCGGGACTAGCGGGGGGGTCGGATGAGCAGTTCTTC.